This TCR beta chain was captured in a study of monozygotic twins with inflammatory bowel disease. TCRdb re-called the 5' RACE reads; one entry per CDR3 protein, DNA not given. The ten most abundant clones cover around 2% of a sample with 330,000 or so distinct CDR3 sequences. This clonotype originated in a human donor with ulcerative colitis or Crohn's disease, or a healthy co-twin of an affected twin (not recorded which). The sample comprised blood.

The CDR3 sequence is CATSTPGQNTGELFF. The V gene is TRBV15, the J gene TRBJ2-2; without DNA, the TCRdb call of TRBD1 cannot be checked. CDR3 size: 15 residues. Germline-derived CDR1 and CDR2 are LNHNV and YYDKDF (reference sequence).